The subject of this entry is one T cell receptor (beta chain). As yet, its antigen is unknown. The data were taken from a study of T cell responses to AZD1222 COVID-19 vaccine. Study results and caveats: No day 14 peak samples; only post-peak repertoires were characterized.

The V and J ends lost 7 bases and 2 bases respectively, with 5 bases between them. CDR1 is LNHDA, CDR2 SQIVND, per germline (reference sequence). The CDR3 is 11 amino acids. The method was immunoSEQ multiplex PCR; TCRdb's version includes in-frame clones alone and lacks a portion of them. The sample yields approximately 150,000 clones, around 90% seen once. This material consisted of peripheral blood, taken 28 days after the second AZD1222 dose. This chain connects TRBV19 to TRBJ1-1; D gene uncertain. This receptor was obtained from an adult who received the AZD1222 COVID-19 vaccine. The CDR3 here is CASNVNTEAFF. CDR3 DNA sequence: TGTGCCAGTAATGTTAACACTGAAGCTTTCTTT.